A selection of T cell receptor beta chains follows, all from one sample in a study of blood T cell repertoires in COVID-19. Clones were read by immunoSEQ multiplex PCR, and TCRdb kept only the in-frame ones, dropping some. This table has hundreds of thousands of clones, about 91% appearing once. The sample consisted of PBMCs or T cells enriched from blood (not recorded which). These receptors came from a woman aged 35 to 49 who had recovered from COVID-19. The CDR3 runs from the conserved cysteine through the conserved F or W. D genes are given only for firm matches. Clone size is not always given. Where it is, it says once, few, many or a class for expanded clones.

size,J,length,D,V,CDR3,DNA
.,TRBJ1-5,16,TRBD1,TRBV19,CASTLGTGFNNQPQHF,TGTGCCAGTACACTTGGGACAGGGTTTAACAATCAGCCCCAGCATTTT
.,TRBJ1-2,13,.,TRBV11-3,CASSLFSQEGYTF,TGTGCCAGCAGCTTATTTTCACAGGAAGGCTACACCTTC
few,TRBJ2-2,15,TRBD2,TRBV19,CAISGTSGSVGELFF,TGTGCCATCAGTGGGACTAGCGGGAGTGTCGGGGAGCTGTTTTTT
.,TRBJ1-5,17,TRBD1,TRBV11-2,CASSSARRQGEYQPQHF,TGTGCCAGCAGCTCGGCACGCAGACAGGGCGAATATCAGCCCCAGCATTTT
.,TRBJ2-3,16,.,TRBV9,CASSVGGKELTDTQYF,TGTGCCAGCAGCGTAGGAGGGAAGGAACTTACAGATACGCAGTATTTT
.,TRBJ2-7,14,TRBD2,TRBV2,CASSEGTSPYEQYF,TGTGCCAGCAGTGAAGGGACTAGTCCATACGAGCAGTACTTC
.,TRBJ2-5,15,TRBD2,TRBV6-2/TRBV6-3,CASSYRSGGLETQYF,TGTGCCAGCAGTTATCGTAGCGGGGGTTTAGAGACCCAGTACTTC
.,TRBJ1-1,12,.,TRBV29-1,CSVGRFSTEAFF,TGCAGCGTTGGCAGGTTTAGCACTGAAGCTTTCTTT
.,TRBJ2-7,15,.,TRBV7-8,CASSLEQINTYEQYF,TGTGCCAGCAGCTTAGAACAGATTAACACCTACGAGCAGTACTTC
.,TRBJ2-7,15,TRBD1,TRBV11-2,CASSLGQGRSYEQYF,TGTGCCAGCAGCTTAGGACAGGGGCGGTCCTACGAGCAGTACTTC